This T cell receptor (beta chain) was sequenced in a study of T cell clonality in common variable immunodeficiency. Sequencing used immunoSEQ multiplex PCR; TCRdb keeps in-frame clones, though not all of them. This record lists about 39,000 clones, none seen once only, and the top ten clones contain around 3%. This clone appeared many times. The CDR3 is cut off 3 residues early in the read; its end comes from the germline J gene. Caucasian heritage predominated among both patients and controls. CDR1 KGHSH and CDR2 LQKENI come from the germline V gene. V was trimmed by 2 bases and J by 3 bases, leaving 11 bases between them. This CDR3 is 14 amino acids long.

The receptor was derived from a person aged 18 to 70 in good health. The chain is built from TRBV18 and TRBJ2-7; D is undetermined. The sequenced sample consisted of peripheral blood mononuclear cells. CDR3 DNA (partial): TGTGCCAGCTCACCAAGCGCTGGAGACTACGAG. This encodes CASSPSAGDYE. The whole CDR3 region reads CASSPSAGDYEQYF.